A selection of T cell receptor beta chains follows, all from one sample in a study of radiotherapy plus CTLA-4 blockade in lung cancer. Sequencing was performed with immunoSEQ multiplex PCR; in TCRdb, only in-frame clones are kept and a portion is missing. The sample includes roughly 50,000 clones, about four fifths of them seen just once. This specimen consisted of peripheral blood, obtained from a patient treated with radiotherapy plus ipilimumab. All receptors come from a human donor with non-small cell lung cancer whose response to radiotherapy plus ipilimumab could not be evaluated. Both conserved end residues are trimmed from each CDR3. Each record gives: D gene, J gene, V gene, CDR3 protein. The D gene is left open where the match is weak.

d_call: -
j_call: TRBJ1-1
v_call: TRBV4-3
cdr3_aa: ASSQEPAGYTEAF

d_call: -
j_call: TRBJ2-3
v_call: TRBV5-1
cdr3_aa: ASSPSGDRTDTQY

d_call: TRBD1
j_call: TRBJ1-2
v_call: TRBV5-4
cdr3_aa: ASSLSDRGNYGYT

d_call: -
j_call: TRBJ1-2
v_call: TRBV2
cdr3_aa: ASRGGGGFYGYT

d_call: -
j_call: TRBJ2-5
v_call: TRBV28
cdr3_aa: ASSTYRNQETQY

d_call: -
j_call: TRBJ2-2
v_call: TRBV2
cdr3_aa: ASRPSGWTGELF

d_call: -
j_call: TRBJ2-2
v_call: TRBV7-9
cdr3_aa: ASSFQDPNTGELF

d_call: TRBD1
j_call: TRBJ2-3
v_call: TRBV2
cdr3_aa: ASDNRGGTDTQY

d_call: TRBD1
j_call: TRBJ2-7
v_call: TRBV7-9
cdr3_aa: ASSSRDRADEQY

d_call: TRBD1
j_call: TRBJ1-5
v_call: TRBV27
cdr3_aa: ASNSGQKNQPQH

d_call: -
j_call: TRBJ2-1
v_call: TRBV4-3
cdr3_aa: ASSQEPVGREQF